The clone carrying this T cell receptor beta chain has only one observation. What it recognizes is unknown. CDR3 length: 13 residues. V shed 0 bases and J shed 6 bases, with 9 bases lying between them. CDR1 is DFQATT, CDR2 SNEGSKA, per germline (reference sequence). These data belong to a study of post-analysis software for immune sequencing data. Broader study findings: When patients were compared with controls, a handful of TRBV segments were more frequent, TRBV5-6, TRBV5-1 and TRBV20-1 among them.

Unique molecular identifiers tagged the TCR beta cDNA libraries. The source material, roughly 0.9 to 11 million T cells, gave rise to 400,000 to 600,000 cDNA molecules. TCRdb reprocessed the PCR reads with MiXCR, giving one entry per CDR3 protein. The sample has around 260,000 distinct CDR3 sequences; less than 40% are singletons. J is TRBJ2-1 and V is TRBV20-1; D is perhaps TRBD2 (5 bases). The source of this sequence is a girl aged 10 to 17 with multiple sclerosis. Sequenced sample: blood. The CDR3 reads CSARDRLANEQFF. DNA of the CDR3: TGCAGTGCTAGAGATCGGCTAGCCAATGAGCAGTTCTTC.